Below, 23 T cell receptor beta chains from the same sample are listed, as sequenced in a study of identical twins. TCRdb redid the calling of the 5' RACE reads with MiXCR, one entry per CDR3 protein. The table records 540,000 or so distinct CDR3 sequences, around 22% of them present only once. The data also belong to a second study, concerning yellow fever vaccine responses in identical twins.

The specimen was CD4+ T cells sorted from blood. The receptors originated from a woman aged 18-29 years in good health.

This clonotype was counted a few times. The chain uses TRBV14 and TRBJ2-7, with D possibly being TRBD1 (6 bases). This CDR3 spans 15 amino acids. The V gene lost 2 bases and the J gene lost 2 bases, with 13 bases spanning the gap. CDR1 is SGHDN, CDR2 FVKESK, per germline. CDR3 amino acids: CASSQLTQGTYEQYV. CDR3 coding DNA: TGTGCCAGCAGCCAACTGACTCAGGGGACCTACGAGCAGTACGTC.

This clonotype appeared a few times. V usage is TRBV12-3 or TRBV12-4 and J usage is TRBJ2-4; TRBD2 matches 10 bases. The CDR3 is made up of 12 amino acids. The junction had 3 bases not matched to a gene; V was cut back by 6 bases and J by 10 bases. The CDR3 loop is CASSPSGGIQYF. Here the CDR3 DNA reads TGTGCCAGCAGCCCTAGCGGGGGTATTCAGTACTTC.

This clonotype was observed a handful of times. In DNA, the CDR3 is TGTGCCACCCGACCGGGGGCGAGGGGCAATGAGCAGTTCTTC. Protein product: CATRPGARGNEQFF. V usage is TRBV12-3 or TRBV12-4 and J usage is TRBJ2-1; TRBD1 or TRBD2 may be the D gene (6 bases each). The CDR3 totals 14 residues. The V end was cut by 10 bases, the J end by 6 bases, with 19 bases between.

This clonotype has more than one count but fewer than ten. This chain connects TRBV5-6 to TRBJ1-1, with D unclear. CDR1 is SGHDT and CDR2 is YYEEEE in the germline V gene. The V end was cut by 4 bases, the J end by 0 bases, with 7 bases between. This CDR3 has 13 amino acids. CDR3 amino acids: CASSASMNTEAFF. The CDR3 DNA follows: TGTGCCAGCAGCGCTTCTATGAACACTGAAGCTTTCTTT.

The chain has TRBV28 and TRBJ2-3; D gene uncertain. CDR1 is MDHEN and CDR2 is SYDVKM in the germline V gene. V was cut by 2 bases and J by 0 bases, with 9 bases left in between. This CDR3 spans 15 amino acids. In nucleotides, the CDR3 is TGTGCCAGCAGTTTAGGGCAGCTAAGCACAGATACGCAGTATTTT. Encoded protein: CASSLGQLSTDTQYF.

The genes are TRBV14 and TRBJ2-7; TRBD2 matches at 8 bases. The CDR3 contains 20 residues. CDR1 and CDR2 from the germline V gene are SGHDN and FVKESK. V gave up 3 bases and J gave up 6 bases; unmatched junction bases: 25. Here the CDR3 reads CASSHGRRGLVLPRTCEQYF. CDR3 bases: TGTGCCAGCAGCCACGGTCGTAGGGGACTAGTTTTGCCGAGAACCTGCGAGCAGTACTTC.

This clonotype was found a few times. The chain links TRBV4-1 to TRBJ2-1; 13 bases match TRBD2. Per germline, CDR1 MGHRA and CDR2 YSYEKL. Trimming removed 3 bases from V and 7 bases from J; junction bases left unmatched: 6. The CDR3 spans 16 residues. The CDR3 nucleotides read TGCGCCAGCAGCCAGGGCGGACTAGCGGGAGATAATGAGCAGTTCTTC. Amino acids: CASSQGGLAGDNEQFF.

The genes are TRBV7-6 and TRBJ1-5; 9 positions agree with TRBD1. There are 15 residues in the CDR3. The J segment lost 6 bases and the V segment lost 4 bases, leaving 7 bases of the junction unmatched. The V gene's germline CDR1 is SGHVS and CDR2 FNYEAQ. CDR3 amino acids: CASSSEQGAGQPQHF. The CDR3 DNA is TGTGCCAGCAGCTCGGAACAGGGGGCGGGTCAGCCCCAGCATTTT.

The table lists this clonotype with a count of one. The V gene is TRBV6-1, the J gene TRBJ2-1, with D perhaps matching TRBD2 (6 bases). This CDR3 has 15 amino acids. The germline CDR1 and CDR2 sequences are MNHNS and SASEGT. V was trimmed by 6 bases and J by 7 bases, leaving 19 bases between them. The chain's CDR3 is CASSQASVRGNEQFF. CDR3 nucleotide sequence: TGTGCCAGCAGCCAAGCTAGCGTGAGAGGGAATGAGCAGTTCTTC.

The CDR3 spells CASRPDRGRYNEQFF. The DNA for the CDR3 is TGTGCCAGCAGACCCGACAGGGGGAGGTACAATGAGCAGTTCTTC. The chain uses TRBV7-8 and TRBJ2-1; 9 nucleotides agree with TRBD1. The CDR3 contains 15 residues. Germline CDR1 and CDR2: SGHVS and FQNEAQ. V gave up 6 bases and J gave up 4 bases; unmatched junction bases: 7.

The CDR3 reads CASSPNRVRGNEQFF. The CDR3 DNA reads TGTGCCAGCAGCCCCAACAGGGTTAGGGGCAATGAGCAGTTCTTC. This chain connects TRBV7-8 to TRBJ2-1; weak D call: TRBD1 (6 bases). Between the trimmed V and J ends, which lost 5 bases and 6 bases, there was a span of 17 bases. Germline CDR1 SGHVS, CDR2 FQNEAQ. The CDR3 covers 15 residues.

In this sample, this clonotype turned up a few times. The CDR3 sequence is CASSTGLAGVEQFF. CDR3 coding DNA: TGCGCCAGCAGCACCGGACTAGCGGGAGTTGAGCAGTTCTTC. The J gene is TRBJ2-1, the V gene TRBV5-1, with 13 positions matching TRBD2. V trimming: 4 bases; J trimming: 9 bases; junction bases outside the gene matches: 4. This CDR3 has 14 residues. The germline V gene encodes CDR1 SGHRS and CDR2 YFSETQ.

The chain employs TRBV4-1 and TRBJ2-3, with a possible D match to TRBD2 (5 bases). The V end lost 0 bases, the J end lost 3 bases, and 13 bases lay between the germline ends. This CDR3 comprises 16 residues. Per germline, CDR1 MGHRA and CDR2 YSYEKL. The CDR3 sequence is CASSQDNGDLTDTQYF. In nucleotides, the CDR3 is TGCGCCAGCAGCCAAGATAACGGGGATTTGACAGATACGCAGTATTTT.

The chain carries TRBV5-1 and TRBJ2-1, with D perhaps TRBD1 or TRBD2 (5 bases each). Between the trimmed V and J ends, which lost 2 bases and 7 bases, there was a span of 16 bases. The CDR3 has 15 residues. Germline V CDR1 and CDR2: SGHRS, YFSETQ. The CDR3 bases are TGCGCCAGCAGCTTCTTCGGGGCCCCGGGGAATGAGCAGTTCTTC. It translates to CASSFFGAPGNEQFF.

This clonotype was detected only a few times. This sequence joins TRBV10-3 and TRBJ2-5; 14 positions match TRBD2. This CDR3 region has 18 residues. V lost 2 bases, J lost 7 bases, and 12 bases stayed unmatched. The V gene's germline CDR1 is ENHRY and CDR2 SYGVKD. DNA of the CDR3: TGTGCCATCAGTGAGGCGGCGGGACTAGCGGGGGCCATTGGGACCCAGTACTTC. Translating it yields CAISEAAGLAGAIGTQYF.

This clonotype has a handful of counts. The J gene is TRBJ1-2, the V gene TRBV12-3 or TRBV12-4; maybe TRBD1 (5 bases). With 6 bases removed from V and 0 bases from J, the gap between germline ends came to 11 bases. The CDR3 length is 14 residues. In DNA form, the CDR3 reads TGTGCCAGCAGCGCGGGGGGAGCTAACTATGGCTACACCTTC. Its translation: CASSAGGANYGYTF.

The chain links TRBV2 to TRBJ2-2; TRBD1 agrees at 8 bases. V lost 10 bases and J lost 0; bases outside the gene matches: 7. Looked up from germline, CDR1 is SNHLY and CDR2 is FYNNEI. The CDR3 has 15 residues. This CDR3 is CANTDRASNTGELFF. The CDR3 DNA reads as TGTGCCAACACGGACAGGGCCTCGAACACCGGGGAGCTGTTTTTT.

The chain carries TRBV7-9 and TRBJ2-7; the D gene is possibly TRBD2 (6 bases). From germline, CDR1 is SEHNR and CDR2 FQNEAQ (reference sequence). The CDR3 runs 13 residues. Trimming stripped 4 bases from V and 6 bases from J, with 13 bases between. DNA for the CDR3: TGTGCCAGCAGCTCCGGGGGAGGAGCCGAGCAGTACTTC. Protein product: CASSSGGGAEQYF.

This clonotype was seen a few times. Here the CDR3 DNA reads TGTGCCAGCAGTCTGGAGGACAGAGCATCTAAGCAGTTCTTC. It codes for CASSLEDRASKQFF. J is TRBJ2-1 and V is TRBV28; maybe TRBD1 (6 bases). V lost 5 bases and J lost 11, with 19 bases in between. This CDR3 is 14 amino acids long. Germline CDR1 is MDHEN and CDR2 is SYDVKM.

This clonotype appeared a few times. The chain uses TRBV11-2 and TRBJ2-7, with D unclear. CDR3 length: 11 residues. Trimming left V 4 bases short and J 6 bases short, with 7 bases between. Per germline, CDR1 SGHAT and CDR2 FQNNGV. CDR3 nucleotides: TGTGCCAGCAGCTGGCGAAGCGAGCAGTACGTC. Translation gives CASSWRSEQYV.

The gene calls are TRBV4-1 and TRBJ2-1, with TRBD2 identical over 8 bases. Per germline, CDR1 MGHRA and CDR2 YSYEKL. CDR3 length equals 17 residues. Trimming cost V 0 bases and J 4 bases; bases outside gene matches: 8. The CDR3 coding sequence is TGCGCCAGCAGCCAAGAGGTTTCGGGAGGGATTTACAATGAGCAGTTCTTC. Protein sequence: CASSQEVSGGIYNEQFF.

This clonotype was seen at least ten times. The chain combines TRBV20-1 with TRBJ2-3, with D maybe TRBD1 (5 bases). This CDR3 spans 15 amino acids. The germline gives CDR1 DFQATT, CDR2 SNEGSKA (reference sequence). V gave up 0 bases and J gave up 0 bases, with 10 bases separating them. For the CDR3, the DNA is TGCAGTGCTAGAGATCTAGGGGCAAGCACAGATACGCAGTATTTT. Translated: CSARDLGASTDTQYF.

This clonotype came up a few times. V and J are TRBV6-1 and TRBJ2-6; possibly TRBD1 or TRBD2 for D (5 bases each). The germline CDR1 and CDR2 sequences are MNHNS and SASEGT. V was clipped by 11 bases and J by 0 bases, with 17 bases between them. The CDR3 is 16 amino acids. The CDR3 reads CAARGTDSSGANVLTF. The CDR3 nucleotides read TGTGCCGCGAGAGGGACCGATAGCTCTGGGGCCAACGTCCTGACTTTC.